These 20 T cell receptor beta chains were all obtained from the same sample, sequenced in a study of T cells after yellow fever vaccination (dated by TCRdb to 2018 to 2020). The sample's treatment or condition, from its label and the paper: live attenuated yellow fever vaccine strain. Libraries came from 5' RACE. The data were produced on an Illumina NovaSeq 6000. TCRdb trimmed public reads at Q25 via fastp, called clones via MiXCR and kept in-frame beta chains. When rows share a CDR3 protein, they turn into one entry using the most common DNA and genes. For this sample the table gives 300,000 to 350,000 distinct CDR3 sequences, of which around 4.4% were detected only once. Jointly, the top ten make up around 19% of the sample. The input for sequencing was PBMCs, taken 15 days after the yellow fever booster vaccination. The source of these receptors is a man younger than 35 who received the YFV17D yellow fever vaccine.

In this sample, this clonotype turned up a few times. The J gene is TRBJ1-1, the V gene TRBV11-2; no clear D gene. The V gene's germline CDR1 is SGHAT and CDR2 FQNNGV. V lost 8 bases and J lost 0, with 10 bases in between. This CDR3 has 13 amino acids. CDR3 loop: CASEWIMNTEAFF. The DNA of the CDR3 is TGTGCCAGCGAATGGATAATGAACACTGAAGCTTTCTTT.

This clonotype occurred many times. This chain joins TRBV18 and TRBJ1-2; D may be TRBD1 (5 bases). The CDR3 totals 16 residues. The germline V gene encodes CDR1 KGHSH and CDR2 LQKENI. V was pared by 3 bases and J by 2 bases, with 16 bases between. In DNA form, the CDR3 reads TGTGCCAGCTCACCGCCGAAGGGGTTTAGCAACTATGGCTACACCTTC. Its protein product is CASSPPKGFSNYGYTF.

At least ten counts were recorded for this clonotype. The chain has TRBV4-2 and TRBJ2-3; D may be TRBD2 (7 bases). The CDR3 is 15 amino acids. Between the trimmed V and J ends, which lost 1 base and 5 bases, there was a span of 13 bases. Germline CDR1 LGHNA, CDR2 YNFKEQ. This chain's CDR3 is CASSQAAGAGDTQYF. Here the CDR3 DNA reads TGTGCCAGCAGCCAAGCTGCGGGGGCCGGAGATACGCAGTATTTT.

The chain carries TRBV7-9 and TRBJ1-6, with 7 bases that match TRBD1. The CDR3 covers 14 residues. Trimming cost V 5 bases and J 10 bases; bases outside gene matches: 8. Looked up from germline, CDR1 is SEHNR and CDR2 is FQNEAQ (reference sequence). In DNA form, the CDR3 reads TGTGCCAGCAGCGGCCCGGGACAGCAATCACCCCTCCACTTT. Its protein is CASSGPGQQSPLHF.

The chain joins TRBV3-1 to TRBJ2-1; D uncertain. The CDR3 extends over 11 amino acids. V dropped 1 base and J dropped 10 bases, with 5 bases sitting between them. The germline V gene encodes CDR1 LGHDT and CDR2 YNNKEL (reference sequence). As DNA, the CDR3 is TGTGCCAGCAGCCAAGCCCGGGAGCAGTTCTTC. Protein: CASSQAREQFF.

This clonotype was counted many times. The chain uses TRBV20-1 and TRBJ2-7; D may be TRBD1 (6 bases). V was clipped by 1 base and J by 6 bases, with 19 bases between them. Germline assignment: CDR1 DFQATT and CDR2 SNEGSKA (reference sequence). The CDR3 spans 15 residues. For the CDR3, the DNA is TGCAGTGCTAGAGTCACTCCCAGGGGAATGCGCGAGCAGTACGTC. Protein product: CSARVTPRGMREQYV.

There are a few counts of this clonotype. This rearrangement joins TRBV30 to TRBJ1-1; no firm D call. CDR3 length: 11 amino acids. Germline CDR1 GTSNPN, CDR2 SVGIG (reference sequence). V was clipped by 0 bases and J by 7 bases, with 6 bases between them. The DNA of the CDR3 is TGTGCCTGGAGTGTCGGGGTTGAAGCTTTCTTT. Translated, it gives CAWSVGVEAFF.

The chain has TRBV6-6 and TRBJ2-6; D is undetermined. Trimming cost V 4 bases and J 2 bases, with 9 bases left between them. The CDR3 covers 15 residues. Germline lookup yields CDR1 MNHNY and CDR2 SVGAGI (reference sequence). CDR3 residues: CASSSVLPGANVLTF. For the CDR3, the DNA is TGTGCCAGCAGTTCCGTACTGCCTGGGGCCAACGTCCTGACTTTC.

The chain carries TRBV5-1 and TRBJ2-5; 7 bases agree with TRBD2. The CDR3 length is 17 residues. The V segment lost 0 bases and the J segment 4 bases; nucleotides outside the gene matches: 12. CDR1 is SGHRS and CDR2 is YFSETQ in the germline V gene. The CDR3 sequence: CASSLEVSRGVGETQYF. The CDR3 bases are TGCGCCAGCAGCTTGGAAGTGAGTCGGGGGGTTGGAGAGACCCAGTACTTC.

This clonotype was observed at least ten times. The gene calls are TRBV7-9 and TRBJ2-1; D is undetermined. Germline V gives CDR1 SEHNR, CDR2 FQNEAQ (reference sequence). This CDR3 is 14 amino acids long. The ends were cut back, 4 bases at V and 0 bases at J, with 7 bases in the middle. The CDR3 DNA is TGTGCCAGCAGCTATAGCTCCTCCTACAATGAGCAGTTCTTC. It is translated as CASSYSSSYNEQFF.

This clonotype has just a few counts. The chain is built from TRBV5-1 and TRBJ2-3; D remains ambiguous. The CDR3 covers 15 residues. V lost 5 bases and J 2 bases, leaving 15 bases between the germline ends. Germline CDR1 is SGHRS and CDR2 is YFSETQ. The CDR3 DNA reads TGCGCCAGCAGGGGGTCGGCACTCACCACAGATACGCAGTATTTT. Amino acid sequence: CASRGSALTTDTQYF.

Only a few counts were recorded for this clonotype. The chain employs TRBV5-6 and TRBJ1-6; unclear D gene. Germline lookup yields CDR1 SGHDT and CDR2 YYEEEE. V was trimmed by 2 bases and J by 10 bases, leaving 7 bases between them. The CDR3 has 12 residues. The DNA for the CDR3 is TGTGCCAGCAGCTTAGGGAGCTCACCCCTCCACTTT. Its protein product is CASSLGSSPLHF.

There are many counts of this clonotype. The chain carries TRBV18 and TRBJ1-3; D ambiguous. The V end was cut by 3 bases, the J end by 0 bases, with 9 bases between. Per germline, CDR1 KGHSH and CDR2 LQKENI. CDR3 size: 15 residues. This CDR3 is CASSPPGNSGNTIYF. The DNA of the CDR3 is TGTGCCAGCTCACCCCCTGGTAACTCTGGAAACACCATATATTTT.

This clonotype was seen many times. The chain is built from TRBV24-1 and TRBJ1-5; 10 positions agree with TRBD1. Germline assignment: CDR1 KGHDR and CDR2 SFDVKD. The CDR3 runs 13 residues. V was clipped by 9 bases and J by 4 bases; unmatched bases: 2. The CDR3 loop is CATGQGENQPQHF. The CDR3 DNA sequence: TGTGCCACCGGACAGGGGGAAAATCAGCCCCAGCATTTT.

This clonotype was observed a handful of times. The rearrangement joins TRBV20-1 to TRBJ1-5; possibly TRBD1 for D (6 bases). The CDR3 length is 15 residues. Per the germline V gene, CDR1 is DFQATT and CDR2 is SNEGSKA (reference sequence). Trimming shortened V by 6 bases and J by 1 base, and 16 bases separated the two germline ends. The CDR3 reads CSAPWGPGSNQPQHF. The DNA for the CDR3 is TGCAGTGCCCCCTGGGGGCCTGGGAGCAATCAGCCCCAGCATTTT.

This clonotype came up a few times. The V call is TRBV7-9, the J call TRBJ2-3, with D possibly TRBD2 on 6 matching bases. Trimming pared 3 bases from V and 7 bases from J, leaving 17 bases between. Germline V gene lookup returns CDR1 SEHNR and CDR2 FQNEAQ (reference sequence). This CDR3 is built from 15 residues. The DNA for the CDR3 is TGTGCCAGCAGCTTGGGGCGGGGAGCTCTCCATACGCAGTATTTT. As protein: CASSLGRGALHTQYF.

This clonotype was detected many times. In DNA form, the CDR3 reads TGTGCCAGCAGCTTAGGCCTAGCGGGGAGCTCCTACGAGCAGTACGTC. Translation gives CASSLGLAGSSYEQYV. V usage is TRBV5-5 and J usage is TRBJ2-7; TRBD2 matches 9 bases. The V and J ends lost 2 bases and 0 bases, in that order; junction bases with no gene match: 6. Germline V gene sequence: CDR1 SGHKS, CDR2 YYEKEE (reference sequence). This CDR3 is 16 amino acids long.

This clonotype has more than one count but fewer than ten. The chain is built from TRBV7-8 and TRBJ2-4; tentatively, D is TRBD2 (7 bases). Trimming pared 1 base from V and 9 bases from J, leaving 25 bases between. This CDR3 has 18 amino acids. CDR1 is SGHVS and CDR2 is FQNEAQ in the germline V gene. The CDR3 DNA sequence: TGTGCCAGCAGCTTAGAAAGGCGGGGGAAGGGGGGGAAGGGCATTCAGTACTTC. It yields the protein CASSLERRGKGGKGIQYF. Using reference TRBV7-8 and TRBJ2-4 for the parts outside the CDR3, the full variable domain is GAGVSQSPRYKVAKRGQDVALRCDPISGHVSLFWYQQALGQGPEFLTYFQNEAQLDKSGLPSDRFFAERPEGSVSTLKIQRTQQEDSAVYLCASSLERRGKGGKGIQYFGAGTRLSVL.

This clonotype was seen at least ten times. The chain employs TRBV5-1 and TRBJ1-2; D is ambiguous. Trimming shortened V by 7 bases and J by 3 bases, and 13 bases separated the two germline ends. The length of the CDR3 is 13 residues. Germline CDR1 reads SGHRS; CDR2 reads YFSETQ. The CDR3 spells CASGAGLDYGYTF. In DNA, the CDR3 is TGCGCCAGCGGCGCGGGGTTGGACTATGGCTACACCTTC.

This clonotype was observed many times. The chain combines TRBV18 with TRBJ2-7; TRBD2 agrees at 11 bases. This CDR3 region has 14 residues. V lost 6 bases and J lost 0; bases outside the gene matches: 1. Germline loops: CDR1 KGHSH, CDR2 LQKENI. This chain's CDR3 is CASSGTSGSYEQYF. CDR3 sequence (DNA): TGTGCCAGCTCTGGGACTAGCGGCTCCTACGAGCAGTACTTC.